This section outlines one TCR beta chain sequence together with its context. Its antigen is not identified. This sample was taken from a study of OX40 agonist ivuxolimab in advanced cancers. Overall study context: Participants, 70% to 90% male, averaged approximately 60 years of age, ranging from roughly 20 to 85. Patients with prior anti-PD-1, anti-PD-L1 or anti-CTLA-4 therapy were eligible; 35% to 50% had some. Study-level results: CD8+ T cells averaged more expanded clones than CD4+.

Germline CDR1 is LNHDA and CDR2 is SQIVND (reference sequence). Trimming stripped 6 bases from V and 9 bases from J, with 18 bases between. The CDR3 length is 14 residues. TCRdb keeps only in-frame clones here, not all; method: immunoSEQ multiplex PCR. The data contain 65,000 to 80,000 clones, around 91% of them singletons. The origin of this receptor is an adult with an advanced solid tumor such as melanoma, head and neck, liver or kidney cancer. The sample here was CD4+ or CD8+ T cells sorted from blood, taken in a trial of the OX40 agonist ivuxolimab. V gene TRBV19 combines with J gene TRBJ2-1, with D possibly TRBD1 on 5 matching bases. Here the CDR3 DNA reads TGTGCCAGTAGCACCGGGCATCAGGGAAGTGAGCAGTTCTTC. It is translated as CASSTGHQGSEQFF.